The sequence of this TCR beta chain was determined in a study of blood T cell repertoires in COVID-19. About the research overall: PBMCs, B-cell-depleted T cells, or T cells were the source of the cDNA or gDNA that made up the material.

Clones were read by immunoSEQ multiplex PCR, and TCRdb kept only the in-frame ones, dropping some. The sample has 200,000 to 250,000 clones, around 83% seen once; the top ten hold around 3%. The CDR3 runs to 13 residues. Germline CDR1 is MDHEN and CDR2 is SYDVKM. V lost 9 bases and J lost 5; bases outside the gene matches: 9. The clonotype was recovered from a man aged 50-59 years who had recovered from COVID-19. The sequencing input was peripheral blood. This chain connects TRBV28 to TRBJ2-7, with 8 bases fitting TRBD1. CDR3 sequence: CASRGQGQNEQYF. The CDR3 DNA reads as TGTGCCAGTAGAGGACAGGGACAGAACGAGCAGTACTTC.